This T cell receptor (beta chain) is drawn from a study of T-cell memory formation after mild COVID-19. Study-level points and caveats: The study detected some responding clones in pre-infection memory, suggesting cross-reactive memory joined. Clones contracting day 15 to 85 were balanced CD4/CD8; later expanders leaned CD4+.

Concerning this clonotype: Its antigen is undetermined.

Via MiXCR, TCRdb re-called the 5' RACE reads, giving one row per CDR3 protein. The sample yields about 350,000 distinct CDR3 sequences, less than 25% seen once. CDR3 length: 15 amino acids. Looked up from germline, CDR1 is LGHNA and CDR2 is YSLEER. Trimming pared 0 bases from V and 6 bases from J, leaving 14 bases between. The rearrangement uses TRBV4-3 and TRBJ1-1; unclear D gene. This receptor was taken from a man aged 18 to 35 who had mild COVID-19 (a few samples of this study predate the infection). Cell type and time point are not known. Sequences were obtained from PBMCs or a T cell subset sorted from them (not recorded which). CDR3 nucleotide sequence: TGCGCCAGCAGCCAAGATGCCCTATTTGTCTCTGAAGCTTTCTTT. It codes for CASSQDALFVSEAFF.